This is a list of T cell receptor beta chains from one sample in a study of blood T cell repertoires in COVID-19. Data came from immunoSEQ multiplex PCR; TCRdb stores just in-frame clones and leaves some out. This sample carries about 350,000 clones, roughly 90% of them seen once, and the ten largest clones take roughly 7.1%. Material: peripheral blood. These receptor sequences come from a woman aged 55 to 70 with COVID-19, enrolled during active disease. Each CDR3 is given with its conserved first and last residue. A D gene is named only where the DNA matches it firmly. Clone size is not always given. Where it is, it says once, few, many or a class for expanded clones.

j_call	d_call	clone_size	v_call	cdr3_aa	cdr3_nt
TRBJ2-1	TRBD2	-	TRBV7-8	CASSFSRVAGEYNEQFF	TGTGCCAGCAGCTTTTCCCGCGTAGCGGGGGAGTACAATGAGCAGTTCTTC
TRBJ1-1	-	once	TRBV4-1	CASSRREGGTEAFF	TGCGCCAGCAGCCGAAGGGAAGGGGGCACTGAAGCTTTCTTT
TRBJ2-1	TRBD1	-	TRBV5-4	CASSLPDRGIGNEQFF	TGTGCCAGCAGCCTCCCCGACAGGGGGATCGGCAATGAGCAGTTCTTC
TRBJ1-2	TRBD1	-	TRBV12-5	CASGLGLGQGVGVDGYTF	TGTGCTAGTGGTTTGGGTCTGGGACAGGGGGTCGGGGTGGATGGCTACACCTTC
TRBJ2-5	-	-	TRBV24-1	CATSDLRGETQYF	TGTGCCACCAGTGATTTGAGGGGAGAGACCCAGTACTTC
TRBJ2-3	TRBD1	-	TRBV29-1	CSVVRQGITDTQYF	TGCAGCGTTGTTCGACAGGGGATAACAGATACGCAGTATTTT
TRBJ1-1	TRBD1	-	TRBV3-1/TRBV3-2	CASSQVSGGTEAFF	TGTGCCAGCAGCCAAGTTTCAGGGGGGACTGAAGCTTTCTTT
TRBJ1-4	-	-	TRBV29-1	CSVVDRTNEKLFF	TGCAGCGTGGTCGACAGGACTAATGAAAAACTGTTTTTT
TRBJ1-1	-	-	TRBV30	CASRGTNTEAFF	TGTGCCTCCCGGGGAACGAACACTGAAGCTTTCTTT
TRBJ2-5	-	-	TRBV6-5	CASSYGQGKETQYF	TGTGCCAGCAGTTACGGGCAGGGTAAAGAGACCCAGTACTTC